Included here is one TCR beta chain sequence, with context. Its specificity is unknown. The entry originates in a study of graft-versus-host responses after intestinal transplantation. On the study more broadly: Multivisceral, liver-intestinal, or isolated intestinal grafts were transplanted into recipients. Anti-thymocyte globulin induction, then tacrolimus and steroids for about three years, went to all recipients.

Findings of the study overall: GvH clones detected in recipient marrow included some appearing first in ileum or blood.

With 0 bases removed from V and 4 bases from J, the gap between germline ends came to 10 bases. This CDR3 contains 16 residues. Germline V gene lookup returns CDR1 MNHEY and CDR2 SMNVEV (reference sequence). Generated by immunoSEQ multiplex PCR, the TCRdb table keeps only in-frame clones and is missing some. The profile shows just over 70,000 clones, under 90% of them singletons. This clonotype was obtained from a human donor who was the organ donor for an intestinal transplant. The J gene is TRBJ1-6, the V gene TRBV27; D uncertain. This sample comprised unstimulated CD4+ T cells sorted from spleen or lymph node cells, obtained before transplant. The DNA of the CDR3 is TGTGCCAGCAGTTTATCGTTGGGCACTTATAATTCACCCCTCCACTTT. This encodes CASSLSLGTYNSPLHF.